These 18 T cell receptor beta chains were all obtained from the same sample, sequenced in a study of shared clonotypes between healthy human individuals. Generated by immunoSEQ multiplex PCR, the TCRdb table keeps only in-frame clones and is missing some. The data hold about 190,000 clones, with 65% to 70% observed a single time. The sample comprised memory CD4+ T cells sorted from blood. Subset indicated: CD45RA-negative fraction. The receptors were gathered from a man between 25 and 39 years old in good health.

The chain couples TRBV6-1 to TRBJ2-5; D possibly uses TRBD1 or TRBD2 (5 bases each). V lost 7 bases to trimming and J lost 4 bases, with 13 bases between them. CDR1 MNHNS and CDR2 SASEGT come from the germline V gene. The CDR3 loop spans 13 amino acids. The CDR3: CASTGAIRETQYF. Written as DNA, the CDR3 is TGTGCCAGCACCGGGGCCATTCGAGAGACCCAGTACTTC.

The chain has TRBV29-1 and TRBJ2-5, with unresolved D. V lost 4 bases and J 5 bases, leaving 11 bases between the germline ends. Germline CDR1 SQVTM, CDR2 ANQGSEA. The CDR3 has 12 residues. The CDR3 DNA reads TGCAGCGTTGTCGGCTATATTGAGACCCAGTACTTC. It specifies CSVVGYIETQYF.

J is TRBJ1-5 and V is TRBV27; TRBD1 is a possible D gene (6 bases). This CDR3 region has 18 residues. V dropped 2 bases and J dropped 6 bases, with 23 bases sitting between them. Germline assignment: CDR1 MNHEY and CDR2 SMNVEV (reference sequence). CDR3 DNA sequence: TGTGCCAGCAGTTTAGAGTCTCCAGGGGCGAGCCCCGCTCAGCCCCAGCATTTT. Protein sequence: CASSLESPGASPAQPQHF.

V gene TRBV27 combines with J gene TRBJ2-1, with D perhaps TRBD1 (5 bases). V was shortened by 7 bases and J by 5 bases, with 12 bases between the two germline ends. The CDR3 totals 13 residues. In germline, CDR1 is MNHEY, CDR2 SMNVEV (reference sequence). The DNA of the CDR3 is TGTGCCAGCATGGACAATTTTGACAATGAGCAGTTCTTC. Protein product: CASMDNFDNEQFF.

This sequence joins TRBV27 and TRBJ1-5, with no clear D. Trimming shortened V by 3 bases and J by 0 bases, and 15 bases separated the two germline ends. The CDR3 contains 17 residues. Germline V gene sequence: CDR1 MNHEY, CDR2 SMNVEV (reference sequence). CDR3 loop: CASSFRGSAYSNQPQHF. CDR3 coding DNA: TGTGCCAGCAGTTTTCGAGGCTCCGCCTATAGCAATCAGCCCCAGCATTTT.

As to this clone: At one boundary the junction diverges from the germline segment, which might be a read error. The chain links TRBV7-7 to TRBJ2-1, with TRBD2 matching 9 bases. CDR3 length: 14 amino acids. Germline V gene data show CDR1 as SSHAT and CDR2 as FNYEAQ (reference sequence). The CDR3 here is CASSLSIAGVEQFF. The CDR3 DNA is TGTGCTAGCAGCTTATCGATAGCGGGAGTTGAGCAGTTCTTC.

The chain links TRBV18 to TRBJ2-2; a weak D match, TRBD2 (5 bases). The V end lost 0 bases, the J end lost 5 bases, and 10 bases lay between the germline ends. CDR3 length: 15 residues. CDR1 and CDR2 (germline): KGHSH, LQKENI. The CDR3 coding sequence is TGTGCCAGCTCACCACCATCGCGGGTAACCGGGGAGCTGTTTTTT. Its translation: CASSPPSRVTGELFF.

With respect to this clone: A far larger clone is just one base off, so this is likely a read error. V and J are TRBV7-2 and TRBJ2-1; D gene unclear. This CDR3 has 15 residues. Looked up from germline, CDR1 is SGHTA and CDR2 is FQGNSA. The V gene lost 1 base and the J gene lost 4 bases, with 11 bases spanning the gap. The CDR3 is CASSLGLDPYNEQFF. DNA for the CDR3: TGTGCCAGCAGCTTAGGACTTGACCCATACAATGAGCAGTTCTTC.

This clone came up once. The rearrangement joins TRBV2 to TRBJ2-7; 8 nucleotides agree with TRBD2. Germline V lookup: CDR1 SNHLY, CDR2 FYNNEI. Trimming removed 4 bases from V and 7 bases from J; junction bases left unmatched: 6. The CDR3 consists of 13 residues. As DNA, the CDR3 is TGTGCCAGCAGTGTTGAGCGGGGGTGGGAGCAGTACTTC. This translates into CASSVERGWEQYF.

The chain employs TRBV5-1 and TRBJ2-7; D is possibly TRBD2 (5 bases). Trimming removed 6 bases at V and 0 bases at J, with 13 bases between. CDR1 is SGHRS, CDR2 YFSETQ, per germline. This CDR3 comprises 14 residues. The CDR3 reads CASTRSGSSYEQYF. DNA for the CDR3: TGCGCCAGCACGAGGAGCGGAAGCTCCTACGAGCAGTACTTC.

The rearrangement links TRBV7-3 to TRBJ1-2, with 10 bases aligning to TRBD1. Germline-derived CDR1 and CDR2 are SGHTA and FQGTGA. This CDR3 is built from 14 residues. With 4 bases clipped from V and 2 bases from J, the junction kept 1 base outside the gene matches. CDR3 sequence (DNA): TGTGCCAGCAGCTCGGGACAGGGGAACTATGGCTACACCTTC. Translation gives CASSSGQGNYGYTF.

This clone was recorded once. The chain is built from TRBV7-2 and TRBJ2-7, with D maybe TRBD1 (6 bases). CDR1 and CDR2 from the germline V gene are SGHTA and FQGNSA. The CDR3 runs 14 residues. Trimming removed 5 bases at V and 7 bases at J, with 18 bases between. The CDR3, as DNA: TGTGCCAGCAGCCTCGTAACAGGGTCTAAGGAGCAGTACTTC. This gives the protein CASSLVTGSKEQYF.

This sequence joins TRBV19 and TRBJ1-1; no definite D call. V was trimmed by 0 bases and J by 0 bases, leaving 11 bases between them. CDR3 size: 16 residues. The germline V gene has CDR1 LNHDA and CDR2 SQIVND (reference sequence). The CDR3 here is CASSIDPRTVNTEAFF. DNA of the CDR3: TGTGCCAGTAGTATAGATCCACGGACCGTGAACACTGAAGCTTTCTTT.

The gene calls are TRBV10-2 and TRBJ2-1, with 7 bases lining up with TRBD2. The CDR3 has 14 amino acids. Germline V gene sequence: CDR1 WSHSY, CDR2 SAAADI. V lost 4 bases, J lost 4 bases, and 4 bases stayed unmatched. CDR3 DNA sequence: TGCGCCAGCAGTGTCCTAGCGGAATACAATGAGCAGTTCTTC. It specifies CASSVLAEYNEQFF.

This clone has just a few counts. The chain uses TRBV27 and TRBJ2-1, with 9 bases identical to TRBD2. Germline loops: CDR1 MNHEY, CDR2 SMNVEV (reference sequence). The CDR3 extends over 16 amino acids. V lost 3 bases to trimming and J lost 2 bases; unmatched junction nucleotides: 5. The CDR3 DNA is TGTGCCAGCAGTTTGCGGGGGGGGCAGGCCTACAATGAGCAGTTCTTC. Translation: CASSLRGGQAYNEQFF.

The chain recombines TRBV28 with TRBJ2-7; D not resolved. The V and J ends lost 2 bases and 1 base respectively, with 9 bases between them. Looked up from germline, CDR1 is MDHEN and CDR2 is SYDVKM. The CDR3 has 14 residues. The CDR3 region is CASSLQSPSYEQYF. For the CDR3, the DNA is TGTGCCAGCAGTTTACAGTCCCCATCCTACGAGCAGTACTTC.

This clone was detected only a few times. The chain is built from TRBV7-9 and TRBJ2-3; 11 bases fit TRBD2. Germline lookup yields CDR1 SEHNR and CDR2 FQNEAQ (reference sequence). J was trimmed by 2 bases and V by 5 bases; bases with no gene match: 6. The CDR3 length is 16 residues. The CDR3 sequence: CASSHGTSGHTDTQYF. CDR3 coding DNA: TGTGCCAGCAGCCACGGGACTAGCGGCCACACAGATACGCAGTATTTT. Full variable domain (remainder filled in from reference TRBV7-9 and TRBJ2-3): DTGVSQNPRHKITKRGQNVTFRCDPISEHNRLYWYRQTLGQGPEFLTYFQNEAQLEKSRLLSDRFSAERPKGSFSTLEIQRTEQGDSAMYLCASSHGTSGHTDTQYFGPGTRLTVL.

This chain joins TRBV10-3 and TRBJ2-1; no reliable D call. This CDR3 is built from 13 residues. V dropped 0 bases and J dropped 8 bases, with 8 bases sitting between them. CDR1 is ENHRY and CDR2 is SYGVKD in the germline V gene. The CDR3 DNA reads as TGTGCCATCAGTGAGTCTTGGGTGTATGAGCAGTTCTTC. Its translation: CAISESWVYEQFF.